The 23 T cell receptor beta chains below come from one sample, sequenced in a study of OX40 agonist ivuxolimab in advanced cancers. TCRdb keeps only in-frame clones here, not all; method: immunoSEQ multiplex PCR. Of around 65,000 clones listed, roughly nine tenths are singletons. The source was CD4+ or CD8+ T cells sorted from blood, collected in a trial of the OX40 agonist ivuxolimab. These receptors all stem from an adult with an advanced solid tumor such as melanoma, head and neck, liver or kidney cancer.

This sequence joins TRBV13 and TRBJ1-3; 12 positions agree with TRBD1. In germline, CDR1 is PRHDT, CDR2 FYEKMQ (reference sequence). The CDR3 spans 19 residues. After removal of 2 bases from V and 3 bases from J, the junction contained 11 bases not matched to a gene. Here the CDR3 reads CASSLTGQGAVGVGNTIYF. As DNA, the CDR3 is TGTGCCAGCAGCTTAACGGGACAGGGGGCAGTGGGTGTTGGAAACACCATATATTTT.

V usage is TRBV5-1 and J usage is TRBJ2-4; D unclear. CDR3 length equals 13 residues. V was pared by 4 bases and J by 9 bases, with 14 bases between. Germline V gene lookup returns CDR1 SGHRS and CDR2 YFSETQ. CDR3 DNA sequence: TGCGCCAGCAGCCCAGATGGTGTCGGCATTCAGTACTTC. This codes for CASSPDGVGIQYF.

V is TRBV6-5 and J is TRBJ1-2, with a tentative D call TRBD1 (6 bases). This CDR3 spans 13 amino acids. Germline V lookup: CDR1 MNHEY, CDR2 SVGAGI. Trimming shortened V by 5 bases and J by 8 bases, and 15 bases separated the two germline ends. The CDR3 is CASSAGTSVGYTF. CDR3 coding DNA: TGTGCCAGCAGTGCCGGGACATCAGTGGGCTACACCTTC.

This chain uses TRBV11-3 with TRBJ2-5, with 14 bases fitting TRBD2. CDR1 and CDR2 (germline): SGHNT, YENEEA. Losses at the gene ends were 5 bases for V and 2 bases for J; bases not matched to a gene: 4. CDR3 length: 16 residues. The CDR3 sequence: CASSAGTSGGQETQYF. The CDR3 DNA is TGTGCCAGCAGCGCCGGGACTAGCGGGGGACAAGAGACCCAGTACTTC.

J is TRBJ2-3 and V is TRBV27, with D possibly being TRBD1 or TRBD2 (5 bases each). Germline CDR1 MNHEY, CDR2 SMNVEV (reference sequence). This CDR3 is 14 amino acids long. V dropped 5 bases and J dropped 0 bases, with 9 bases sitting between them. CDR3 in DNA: TGTGCCAGCAGTCAGAGGGGCAGCACAGATACGCAGTATTTT. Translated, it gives CASSQRGSTDTQYF.

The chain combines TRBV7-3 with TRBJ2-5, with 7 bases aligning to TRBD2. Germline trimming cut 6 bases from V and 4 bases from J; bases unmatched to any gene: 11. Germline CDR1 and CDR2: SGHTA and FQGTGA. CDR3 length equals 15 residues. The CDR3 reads CASSPAGGEGETQYF. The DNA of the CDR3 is TGTGCCAGCAGTCCAGCGGGTGGGGAGGGAGAGACCCAGTACTTC.

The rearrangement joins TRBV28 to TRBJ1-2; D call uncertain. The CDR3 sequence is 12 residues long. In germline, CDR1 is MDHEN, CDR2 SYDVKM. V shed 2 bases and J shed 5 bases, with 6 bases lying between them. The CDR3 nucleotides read TGTGCCAGCAGTTTACCACCTTATGGCTACACCTTC. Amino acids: CASSLPPYGYTF.

The CDR3 here is CASSFGLSYGYTF. The CDR3 nucleotides are TGTGCCAGCAGTTTCGGACTTTCATATGGCTACACCTTC. The chain has TRBV6-1 and TRBJ1-2, with unresolved D. Trimming left V 5 bases short and J 5 bases short, with 12 bases between. This CDR3 has 13 residues. In germline, CDR1 is MNHNS, CDR2 SASEGT.

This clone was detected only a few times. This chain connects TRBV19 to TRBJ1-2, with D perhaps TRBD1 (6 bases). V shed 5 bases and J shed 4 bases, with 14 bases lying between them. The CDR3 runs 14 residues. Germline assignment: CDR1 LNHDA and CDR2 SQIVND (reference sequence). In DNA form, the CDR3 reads TGTGCCAGTAGTTCCACAGGGTGGGGCTATGGCTACACCTTC. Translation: CASSSTGWGYGYTF.

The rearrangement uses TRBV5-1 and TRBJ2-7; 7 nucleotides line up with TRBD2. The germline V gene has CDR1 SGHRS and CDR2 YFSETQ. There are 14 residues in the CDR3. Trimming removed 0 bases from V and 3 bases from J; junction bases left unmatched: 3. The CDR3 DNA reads TGCGCCAGCAGCTTGGCCACGGGGGGCTACGAGCAGTACTTC. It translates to CASSLATGGYEQYF.

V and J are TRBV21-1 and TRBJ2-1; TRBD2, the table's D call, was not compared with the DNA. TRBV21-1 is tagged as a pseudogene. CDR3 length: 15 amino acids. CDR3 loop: CASSILAGGVNEQFF. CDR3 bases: TGTGCCAGCAGCATCCTAGCGGGAGGTGTCAATGAGCAGTTCTTC.

CDR3 sequence reads: CASSHLSPTPGELFF. DNA for the CDR3: TGTGCCAGCAGCCACCTCAGCCCCACACCCGGGGAGCTGTTTTTT. The V call is TRBV4-2, the J call TRBJ2-2, with D unresolved. Trimming pared 3 bases from V and 6 bases from J, leaving 14 bases between. CDR3 size: 15 residues. Germline V gene data show CDR1 as LGHNA and CDR2 as YNFKEQ.

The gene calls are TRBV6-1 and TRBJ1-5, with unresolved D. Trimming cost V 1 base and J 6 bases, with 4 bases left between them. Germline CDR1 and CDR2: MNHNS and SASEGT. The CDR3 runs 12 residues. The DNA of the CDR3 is TGTGCCAGCAGTGAAGTTGGTCAGCCCCAGCATTTT. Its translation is CASSEVGQPQHF.

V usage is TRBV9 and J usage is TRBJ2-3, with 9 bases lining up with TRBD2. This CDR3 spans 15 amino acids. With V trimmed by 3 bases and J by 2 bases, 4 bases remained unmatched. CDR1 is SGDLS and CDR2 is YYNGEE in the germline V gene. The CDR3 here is CASSAGTSFTDTQYF. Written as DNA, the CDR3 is TGTGCCAGCAGCGCCGGGACTAGCTTCACAGATACGCAGTATTTT. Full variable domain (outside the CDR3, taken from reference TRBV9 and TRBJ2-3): DSGVTQTPKHLITATGQRVTLRCSPRSGDLSVYWYQQSLDQGLQFLIQYYNGEERAKGNILERFSAQQFPDLHSELNLSSLELGDSALYFCASSAGTSFTDTQYFGPGTRLTVL.

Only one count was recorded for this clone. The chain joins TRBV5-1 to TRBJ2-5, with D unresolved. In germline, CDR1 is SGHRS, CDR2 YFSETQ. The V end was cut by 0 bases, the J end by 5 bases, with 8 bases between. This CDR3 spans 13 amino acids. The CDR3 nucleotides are TGCGCCAGCAGCTTGGAAGGAGCTGAGACCCAGTACTTC. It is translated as CASSLEGAETQYF.

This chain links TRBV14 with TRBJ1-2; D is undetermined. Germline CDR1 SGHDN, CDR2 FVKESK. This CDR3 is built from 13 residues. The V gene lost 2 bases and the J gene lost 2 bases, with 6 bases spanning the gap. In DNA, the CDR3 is TGTGCCAGCAGCCAATCTCGAAACTATGGCTACACCTTC. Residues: CASSQSRNYGYTF.

CDR3 nucleotide sequence: TGTGCCATCAGTGAGTCGGCCGTAAATGAAAAACTGTTTTTT. Protein sequence: CAISESAVNEKLFF. This chain uses TRBV10-3 with TRBJ1-4; D is unclear. Trimming shortened V by 0 bases and J by 5 bases, and 7 bases separated the two germline ends. CDR1 is ENHRY and CDR2 is SYGVKD in the germline V gene. The CDR3 is 14 residues long.

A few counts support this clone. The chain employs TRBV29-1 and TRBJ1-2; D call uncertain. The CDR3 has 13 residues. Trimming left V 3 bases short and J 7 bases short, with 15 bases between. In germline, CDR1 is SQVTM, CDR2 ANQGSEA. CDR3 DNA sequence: TGCAGCGTTGATGGGCAGAATTGGGCTGGCTACACCTTC. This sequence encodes CSVDGQNWAGYTF.

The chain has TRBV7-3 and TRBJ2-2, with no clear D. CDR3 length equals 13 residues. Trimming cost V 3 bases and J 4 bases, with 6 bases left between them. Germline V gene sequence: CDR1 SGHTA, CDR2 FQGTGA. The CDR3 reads CASSLTSTGELFF. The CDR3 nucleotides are TGTGCCAGCAGCTTGACGAGCACCGGGGAGCTGTTTTTT. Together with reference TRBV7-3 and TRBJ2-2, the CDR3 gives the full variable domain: GAGVSQTPSNKVTEKGKYVELRCDPISGHTALYWYRQSLGQGPEFLIYFQGTGAADDSGLPNDRFFAVRPEGSVSTLKIQRTERGDSAVYLCASSLTSTGELFFGEGSRLTVL.

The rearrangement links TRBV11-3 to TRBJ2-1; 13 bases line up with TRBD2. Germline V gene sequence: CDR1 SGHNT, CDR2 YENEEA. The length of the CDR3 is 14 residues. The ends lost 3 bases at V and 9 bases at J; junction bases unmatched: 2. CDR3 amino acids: CASSLGLAGSEQFF. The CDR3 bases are TGTGCCAGCAGCTTGGGACTAGCGGGAAGTGAGCAGTTCTTC.

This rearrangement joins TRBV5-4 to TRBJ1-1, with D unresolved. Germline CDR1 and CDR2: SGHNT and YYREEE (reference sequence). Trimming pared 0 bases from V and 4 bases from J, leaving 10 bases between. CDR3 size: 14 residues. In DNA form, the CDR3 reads TGTGCCAGCAGCTTGGAGGGATTAAGCACTGAAGCTTTCTTT. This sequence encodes CASSLEGLSTEAFF.

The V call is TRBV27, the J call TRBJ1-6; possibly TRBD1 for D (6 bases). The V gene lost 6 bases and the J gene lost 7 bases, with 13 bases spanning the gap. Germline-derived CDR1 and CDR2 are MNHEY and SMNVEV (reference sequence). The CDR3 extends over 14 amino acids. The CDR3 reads CASRRWDNNSPLHF. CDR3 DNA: TGTGCCAGCAGGAGGTGGGACAACAATTCACCCCTCCACTTT.

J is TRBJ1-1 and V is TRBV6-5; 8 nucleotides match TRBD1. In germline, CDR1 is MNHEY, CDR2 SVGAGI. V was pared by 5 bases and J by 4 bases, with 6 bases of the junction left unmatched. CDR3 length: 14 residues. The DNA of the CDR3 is TGTGCCAGCAGTCAGGGGGCGCCCCTCACTGAAGCTTTCTTT. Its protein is CASSQGAPLTEAFF.